The 32 T cell receptor beta chains below were found in one sample sequenced in a study of patients and donors after allogeneic stem cell transplantation. TCRdb reprocessed the RT-PCR reads with MiXCR, giving one entry per CDR3 protein. The sample records roughly 140,000 distinct CDR3 sequences, over 30% being singletons. The specimen was blood, either unsorted or a sorted T cell fraction (not recorded which). These receptor sequences come from a human donor who was either an allogeneic HSCT recipient or a stem cell or donor lymphocyte infusion donor (not recorded which). It is not recorded whose cells these are; they may come from a transplant donor.

This clonotype showed up just a few times. The V call is TRBV4-3, the J call TRBJ1-2, with D possibly matching TRBD1 (6 bases). There are 14 residues in the CDR3. V dropped 4 bases and J dropped 4 bases, with 13 bases sitting between them. CDR1 and CDR2 (germline): LGHNA, YSLEER. The CDR3 DNA sequence: TGCGCCAGCAGCCCCGTTATAGGGGGCTATGGCTACACCTTC. This encodes CASSPVIGGYGYTF.

This clonotype was seen only a few times. This chain joins TRBV7-8 and TRBJ1-1, with D uncertain. V was shortened by 1 base and J by 0 bases, with 9 bases between the two germline ends. This CDR3 spans 15 amino acids. Germline values: CDR1 SGHVS, CDR2 FQNEAQ. As DNA, the CDR3 is TGTGCCAGCAGCTTAGATCTCAGCCTGAACACTGAAGCTTTCTTT. This codes for CASSLDLSLNTEAFF.

This clonotype was seen a few times. The chain carries TRBV28 and TRBJ1-2, with no clear D. V was cut by 6 bases and J by 4 bases, with 12 bases left in between. Germline CDR1 MDHEN, CDR2 SYDVKM. The CDR3 is 13 amino acids. The CDR3 is CASRPGWTYGYTF. CDR3 DNA sequence: TGTGCCAGCAGGCCCGGCTGGACCTATGGCTACACCTTC.

This chain links TRBV20-1 with TRBJ1-5; no clear D gene. The germline gives CDR1 DFQATT, CDR2 SNEGSKA (reference sequence). The CDR3 has 11 residues. Trimming pared 6 bases from V and 5 bases from J, leaving 8 bases between. CDR3 sequence (DNA): TGCAGTGCAGTCGGCGATCAGCCCCAGCATTTT. Its translation: CSAVGDQPQHF.

The genes are TRBV5-4 and TRBJ1-1; 7 bases are a match to TRBD1. Losses at the gene ends were 4 bases for V and 5 bases for J; bases not matched to a gene: 11. The CDR3 has 15 residues. The germline V gene encodes CDR1 SGHNT and CDR2 YYREEE (reference sequence). CDR3 region: CASSPRGRGGTEAFF. CDR3 coding DNA: TGTGCCAGCAGCCCGAGGGGGCGCGGGGGGACTGAAGCTTTCTTT.

The rearrangement links TRBV4-3 to TRBJ1-5, with 10 bases fitting TRBD1. The germline V gene has CDR1 LGHNA and CDR2 YSLEER. CDR3 length: 15 residues. The V gene end was trimmed by 2 bases and the J gene end by 5 bases; junction bases not matched to a gene: 3. The CDR3 here is CASSQKTGGYQPQHF. CDR3 nucleotide sequence: TGCGCCAGCAGCCAAAAGACAGGGGGCTATCAGCCCCAGCATTTT.

V usage is TRBV28 and J usage is TRBJ1-3; D gene ambiguous. The CDR3 contains 15 residues. Between the trimmed V and J ends, which lost 2 bases and 5 bases, there was a span of 13 bases. Germline CDR1 is MDHEN and CDR2 is SYDVKM. In DNA form, the CDR3 reads TGTGCCAGCAGTTTAGCAGTGGCCGGGCGAAACACCATATATTTT. It translates to CASSLAVAGRNTIYF.

V is TRBV20-1 and J is TRBJ1-1; D uncertain. V lost 2 bases, J lost 0 bases, and 7 bases lay in between. The CDR3 extends over 13 amino acids. Per germline, CDR1 DFQATT and CDR2 SNEGSKA (reference sequence). CDR3 nucleotide sequence: TGCAGTGCTAGACGTCCCATGAACACTGAAGCTTTCTTT. Its translation: CSARRPMNTEAFF.

In its sample, this clonotype was seen a few times. Here the CDR3 reads CASSLTRSFYEQYF. Here the CDR3 DNA reads TGTGCCAGCAGTTTAACGAGGTCCTTCTACGAGCAGTACTTC. The chain is built from TRBV27 and TRBJ2-7, with unresolved D. The CDR3 has 14 amino acids. The V and J ends lost 2 bases and 3 bases respectively, with 11 bases between them. CDR1 MNHEY and CDR2 SMNVEV come from the germline V gene (reference sequence).

The V gene is TRBV20-1, the J gene TRBJ1-3, with D maybe TRBD1 (5 bases). CDR1 and CDR2 from the germline V gene are DFQATT and SNEGSKA (reference sequence). V shed 1 base and J shed 1 base, with 8 bases lying between them. The CDR3 is made up of 14 amino acids. In DNA, the CDR3 is TGCAGTGCTAGAGTCCCAGGGTCTGGAAACACCATATATTTT. This translates into CSARVPGSGNTIYF.

The chain links TRBV29-1 to TRBJ2-7; 9 nucleotides agree with TRBD1. Germline CDR1 reads SQVTM; CDR2 reads ANQGSEA. V lost 6 bases to trimming and J lost 4 bases; unmatched junction nucleotides: 7. This CDR3 spans 13 amino acids. CDR3 bases: TGCAGCGTCGGTCCCGGGACAGGGTACGAGCAGTACTTC. This translates into CSVGPGTGYEQYF.

This clonotype was detected a few times. The rearrangement joins TRBV5-1 to TRBJ2-3; TRBD1 matches 7 bases. Germline V gives CDR1 SGHRS, CDR2 YFSETQ. The CDR3 is 15 residues long. Losses at the gene ends were 0 bases for V and 1 base for J; bases not matched to a gene: 2. Here the CDR3 reads CASSLEGGRTDTQYF. CDR3 nucleotide sequence: TGCGCCAGCAGCTTGGAAGGGGGCCGCACAGATACGCAGTATTTT.

This clonotype has a count of ten or more. The chain employs TRBV12-3 or TRBV12-4 and TRBJ1-1, with 7 bases fitting TRBD1. After removal of 5 bases from V and 2 bases from J, the junction contained 5 bases not matched to a gene. This CDR3 comprises 14 residues. This chain's CDR3 is CASSPYRGNTEAFF. The CDR3 DNA follows: TGTGCCAGCAGTCCTTACAGGGGCAACACTGAAGCTTTCTTT.

This clonotype was recorded once. The CDR3 DNA sequence: TGTGCCAGCAGCGTATTGACTAGCGGGACCGGGGAGCTGTTTTTT. It encodes CASSVLTSGTGELFF. The V and J genes are TRBV9 and TRBJ2-2; TRBD2 matches at 10 bases. With V trimmed by 1 base and J by 5 bases, 2 bases remained unmatched. The CDR3 runs to 15 residues. Germline V lookup: CDR1 SGDLS, CDR2 YYNGEE.

This clonotype was seen a handful of times. One junction end does not reproduce the germline sequence, and a read error may be involved. The V and J genes are TRBV20-1 and TRBJ1-2; TRBD1 agrees at 9 bases. Germline V lookup: CDR1 DFQATT, CDR2 SNEGSKA (reference sequence). This CDR3 has 13 residues. The CDR3 sequence is CSAYERDRVRPHF. The CDR3 coding sequence is TGCAGTGCTTACGAACGGGACAGGGTTAGGCCCCATTTC.

The table lists this clonotype with a few counts. The chain has TRBV29-1 and TRBJ1-1; the D is unclear. Germline assignment: CDR1 SQVTM and CDR2 ANQGSEA. The CDR3 has 10 amino acids. The germline V and J ends were trimmed by 6 bases and 8 bases, with 10 bases remaining between them. The CDR3 loop is CSVTVLEAFF. The CDR3, as DNA: TGCAGCGTCACCGTTCTCGAAGCTTTCTTT.

V and J are TRBV10-3 and TRBJ1-2, with D unresolved. The CDR3 is made up of 9 amino acids. The germline CDR1 and CDR2 sequences are ENHRY and SYGVKD. The DNA of the CDR3 is TGTGAGGCAGACTATGGCTACACCTTC. It yields the protein CEADYGYTF.

The rearrangement uses TRBV5-4 and TRBJ1-4; D not resolved. V was cut by 5 bases and J by 3 bases, with 5 bases left in between. Germline lookup yields CDR1 SGHNT and CDR2 YYREEE (reference sequence). The CDR3 totals 12 residues. CDR3 in amino acids: CASSTPNEKLFF. CDR3 nucleotides: TGTGCCAGCAGTACCCCTAATGAAAAACTGTTTTTT.

The chain recombines TRBV12-3 or TRBV12-4 with TRBJ1-2; perhaps TRBD1 as D (5 bases). The length of the CDR3 is 14 residues. Trimming took off 0 bases at V and 7 bases at J, with 12 bases between the two ends. CDR3 sequence (DNA): TGTGCCAGCAGTTTAGCTCAGGGAGTGAGTGGCTACACCTTC. Translated: CASSLAQGVSGYTF.

Only a few counts were recorded for this clonotype. The rearrangement links TRBV28 to TRBJ2-2; 11 nucleotides align to TRBD1. Germline lookup yields CDR1 MDHEN and CDR2 SYDVKM. V trimming: 8 bases; J trimming: 5 bases; junction bases outside the gene matches: 4. This CDR3 is 14 amino acids long. The CDR3 sequence: CASVDRGRTGELFF. The DNA for the CDR3 is TGTGCCAGCGTGGACAGGGGGCGGACCGGGGAGCTGTTTTTT.

The gene calls are TRBV20-1 and TRBJ1-5; D remains ambiguous. This CDR3 is built from 13 residues. V dropped 4 bases and J dropped 0 bases, with 7 bases sitting between them. Germline V lookup: CDR1 DFQATT, CDR2 SNEGSKA (reference sequence). CDR3 region: CSAIYNSNQPQHF. DNA of the CDR3: TGCAGTGCTATTTACAATAGCAATCAGCCCCAGCATTTT.

The genes are TRBV9 and TRBJ1-4; weak D call: TRBD1 (6 bases). V was clipped by 4 bases and J by 8 bases, with 15 bases between them. This CDR3 is 14 amino acids long. The germline V gene encodes CDR1 SGDLS and CDR2 YYNGEE. The CDR3 nucleotides are TGTGCCAGCAGCACCTACAGGGACCCCGAAAAACTGTTTTTT. As protein: CASSTYRDPEKLFF.

The chain employs TRBV6-2 or TRBV6-3 and TRBJ2-4; D is perhaps TRBD1 (6 bases). The CDR3 runs 18 residues. Germline V gene lookup returns CDR1 MNHEY and CDR2 SVGEGT. The V end lost 2 bases, the J end lost 2 bases, and 19 bases lay between the germline ends. As DNA, the CDR3 is TGTGCCAGCAGTTACCAAGTTAACAGGGACGGGACCAAAAACATTCAGTACTTC. Protein sequence: CASSYQVNRDGTKNIQYF.

The chain has TRBV28 and TRBJ2-3, with a possible D match to TRBD1 (6 bases). The V gene's germline CDR1 is MDHEN and CDR2 SYDVKM. Trimming removed 6 bases at V and 2 bases at J, with 12 bases between. The CDR3 length is 14 residues. The CDR3 region has the DNA TGTGCCAGCAGCACGGGACATAACACAGATACGCAGTATTTT. Residues: CASSTGHNTDTQYF.

V usage is TRBV29-1 and J usage is TRBJ1-2; no reliable D call. The V and J ends lost 4 bases and 2 bases respectively, with 5 bases between them. This CDR3 contains 11 residues. CDR1 is SQVTM and CDR2 is ANQGSEA in the germline V gene. CDR3 in DNA: TGCAGCGTTGGAACCAACTATGGCTACACCTTC. Its protein is CSVGTNYGYTF.

This rearrangement joins TRBV5-1 to TRBJ2-1, with TRBD2 matching 10 bases. With V trimmed by 0 bases and J by 16 bases, 7 bases remained unmatched. The CDR3 extends over 13 amino acids. CDR1 and CDR2 (germline): SGHRS, YFSETQ. This chain's CDR3 is CASSLDPGLAYFF. CDR3 in DNA: TGCGCCAGCAGCTTGGACCCGGGACTAGCGTACTTCTTC.

V usage is TRBV7-9 and J usage is TRBJ1-3, with TRBD1 as a possible D gene (5 bases). This CDR3 comprises 14 residues. Germline V lookup: CDR1 SEHNR, CDR2 FQNEAQ (reference sequence). V gave up 5 bases and J gave up 0 bases, with 8 bases separating them. CDR3 in amino acids: CASSDSASGNTIYF. DNA for the CDR3: TGTGCCAGCAGCGACAGTGCCTCTGGAAACACCATATATTTT.

The chain joins TRBV5-1 to TRBJ1-4, with D perhaps matching TRBD1 (6 bases). The V and J ends lost 0 bases and 5 bases respectively, with 11 bases between them. Germline CDR1 SGHRS, CDR2 YFSETQ. The CDR3 loop spans 15 amino acids. The DNA of the CDR3 is TGCGCCAGCAGCTTGGGAACAGGGACGAATGAAAAACTGTTTTTT. Amino acids: CASSLGTGTNEKLFF.

The chain has TRBV5-1 and TRBJ2-5, with 10 bases fitting TRBD2. V lost 2 bases to trimming and J lost 3 bases; unmatched junction nucleotides: 10. Looked up from germline, CDR1 is SGHRS and CDR2 is YFSETQ. This CDR3 region has 17 residues. The CDR3 DNA sequence: TGCGCCAGCAGCTTAGGAGCGGGGGGGCCATTGGAAGAGACCCAGTACTTC. This encodes CASSLGAGGPLEETQYF.

In its sample, this clonotype was seen a few times. CDR3 sequence: CASSYDRGPQHF. The CDR3 DNA reads as TGCGCCAGCAGCTATGACCGGGGGCCCCAGCATTTT. The rearrangement joins TRBV5-1 to TRBJ1-5; the D is unclear. V gave up 3 bases and J gave up 9 bases, with 10 bases separating them. The CDR3 consists of 12 residues. Germline CDR1 is SGHRS and CDR2 is YFSETQ.

This clonotype appeared many times. The genes are TRBV3-1 and TRBJ1-5; no clear D. Germline CDR1 LGHDT, CDR2 YNNKEL (reference sequence). Trimming removed 0 bases from V and 2 bases from J, with 8 bases in between. The CDR3 is made up of 15 amino acids. This CDR3 is CASSQDQRGNQPQHF. CDR3 DNA: TGTGCCAGCAGCCAAGATCAAAGGGGCAATCAGCCCCAGCATTTT.

The chain is built from TRBV29-1 and TRBJ1-1, with 7 bases that match TRBD1. V lost 4 bases and J lost 5; bases outside the gene matches: 22. The germline gives CDR1 SQVTM, CDR2 ANQGSEA. The CDR3 runs 18 residues. The CDR3 nucleotides are TGCAGCGTTGGCATCTCGCCGGGACAGAAAGGAAGAAGGACTGAAGCTTTCTTT. Translating it yields CSVGISPGQKGRRTEAFF.